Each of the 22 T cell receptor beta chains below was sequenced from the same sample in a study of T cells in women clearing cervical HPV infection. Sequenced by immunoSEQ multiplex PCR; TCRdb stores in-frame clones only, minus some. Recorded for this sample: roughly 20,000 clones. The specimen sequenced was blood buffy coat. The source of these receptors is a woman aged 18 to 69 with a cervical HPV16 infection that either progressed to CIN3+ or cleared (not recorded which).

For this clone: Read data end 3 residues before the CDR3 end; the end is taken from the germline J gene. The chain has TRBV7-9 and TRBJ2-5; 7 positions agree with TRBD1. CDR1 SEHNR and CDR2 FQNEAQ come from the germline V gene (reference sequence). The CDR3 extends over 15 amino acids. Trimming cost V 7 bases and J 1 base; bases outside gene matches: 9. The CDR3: CASNYLNRGQETQYF. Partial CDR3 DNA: TGTGCCAGCAACTACTTAAACAGGGGCCAAGAGACC. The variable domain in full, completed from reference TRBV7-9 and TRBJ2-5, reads DTGVSQNPRHKITKRGQNVTFRCDPISEHNRLYWYRQTLGQGPEFLTYFQNEAQLEKSRLLSDRFSAERPKGSFSTLEIQRTEQGDSAMYLCASNYLNRGQETQYFGPGTRLLVL.

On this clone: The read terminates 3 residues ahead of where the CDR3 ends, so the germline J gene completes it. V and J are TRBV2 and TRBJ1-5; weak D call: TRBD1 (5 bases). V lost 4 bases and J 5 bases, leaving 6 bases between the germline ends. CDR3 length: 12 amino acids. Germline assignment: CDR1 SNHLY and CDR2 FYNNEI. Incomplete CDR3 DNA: TGTGCCAGCAGTGCGGGGGATCAGCCC. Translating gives CASSAGDQP. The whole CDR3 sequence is CASSAGDQPQHF.

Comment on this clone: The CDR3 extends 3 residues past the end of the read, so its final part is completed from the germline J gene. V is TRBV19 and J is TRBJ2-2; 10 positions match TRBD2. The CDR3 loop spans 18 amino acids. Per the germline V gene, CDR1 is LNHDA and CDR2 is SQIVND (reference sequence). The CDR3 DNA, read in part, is TGTGCCAGTAGTATGGAAGCGGGGGGGTTCTCTGGGGCCAACGTG. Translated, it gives CASSMEAGGFSGANV. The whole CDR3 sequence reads CASSMEAGGFSGANVLFF.

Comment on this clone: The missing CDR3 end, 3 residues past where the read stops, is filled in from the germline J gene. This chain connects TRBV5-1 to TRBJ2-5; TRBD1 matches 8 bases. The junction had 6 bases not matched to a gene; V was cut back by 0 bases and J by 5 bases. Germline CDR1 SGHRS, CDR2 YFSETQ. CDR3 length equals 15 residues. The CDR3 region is CASSLGTGSPETQYF. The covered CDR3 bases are TGCGCCAGCAGCTTGGGGACAGGGAGCCCGGAGACC.

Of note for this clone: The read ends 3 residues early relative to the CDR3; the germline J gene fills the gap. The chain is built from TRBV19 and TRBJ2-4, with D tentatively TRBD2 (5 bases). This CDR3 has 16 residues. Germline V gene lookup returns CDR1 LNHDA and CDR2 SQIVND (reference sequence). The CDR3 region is CASSIFGPRSSDGQYF. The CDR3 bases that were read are TGTGCCAGTAGTATCTTCGGCCCGAGGAGTAGCGATGGT.

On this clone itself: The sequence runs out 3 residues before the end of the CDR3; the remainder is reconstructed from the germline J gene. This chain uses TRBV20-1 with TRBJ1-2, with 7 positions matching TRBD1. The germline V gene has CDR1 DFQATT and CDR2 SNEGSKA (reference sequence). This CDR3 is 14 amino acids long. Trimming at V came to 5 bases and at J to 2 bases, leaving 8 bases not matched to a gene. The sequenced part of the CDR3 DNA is TGCAGTGCTCCGAGGACAGGATGGAACTATGGC. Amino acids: CSAPRTGWNYG. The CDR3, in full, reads CSAPRTGWNYGYTF.

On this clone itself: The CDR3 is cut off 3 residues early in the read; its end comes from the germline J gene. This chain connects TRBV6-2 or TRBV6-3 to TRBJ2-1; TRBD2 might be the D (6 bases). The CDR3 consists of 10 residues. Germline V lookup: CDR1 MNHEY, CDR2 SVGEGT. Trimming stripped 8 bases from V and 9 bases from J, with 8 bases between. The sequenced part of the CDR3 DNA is TGTGCCAGCGGGACTGGTGAG. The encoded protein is CASGTGE. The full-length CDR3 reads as CASGTGEQFF.

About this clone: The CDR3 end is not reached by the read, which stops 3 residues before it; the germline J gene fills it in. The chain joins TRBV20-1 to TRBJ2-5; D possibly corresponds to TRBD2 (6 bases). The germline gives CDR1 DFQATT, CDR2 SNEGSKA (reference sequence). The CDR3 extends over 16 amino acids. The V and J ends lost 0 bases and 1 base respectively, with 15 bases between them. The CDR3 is CSARDSFGGTQETQYF. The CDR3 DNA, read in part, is TGCAGTGCTAGAGATAGTTTTGGGGGGACCCAAGAGACC.

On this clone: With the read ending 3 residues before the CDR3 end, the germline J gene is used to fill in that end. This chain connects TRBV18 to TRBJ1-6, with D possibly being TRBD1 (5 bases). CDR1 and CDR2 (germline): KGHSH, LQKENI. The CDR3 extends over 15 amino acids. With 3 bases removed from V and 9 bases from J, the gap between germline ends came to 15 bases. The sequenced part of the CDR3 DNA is TGTGCCAGCTCACCGCTCAGGGCCAAGACTTCACCC. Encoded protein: CASSPLRAKTSP. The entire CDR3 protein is CASSPLRAKTSPLHF. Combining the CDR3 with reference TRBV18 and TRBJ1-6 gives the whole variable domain NAGVMQNPRHLVRRRGQEARLRCSPMKGHSHVYWYRQLPEEGLKFMVYLQKENIIDESGMPKERFSAEFPKEGPSILRIQQVVRGDSAAYFCASSPLRAKTSPLHFGNGTRLTVT.

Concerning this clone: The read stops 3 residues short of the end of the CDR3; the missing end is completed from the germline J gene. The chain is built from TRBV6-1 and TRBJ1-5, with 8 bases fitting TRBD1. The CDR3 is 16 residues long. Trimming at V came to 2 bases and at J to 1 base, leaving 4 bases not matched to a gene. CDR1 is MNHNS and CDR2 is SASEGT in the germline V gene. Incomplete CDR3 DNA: TGTGCCAGCAGTGAACTTGGGACAGGAAGCAATCAGCCC. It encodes CASSELGTGSNQP. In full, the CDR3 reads CASSELGTGSNQPQHF.

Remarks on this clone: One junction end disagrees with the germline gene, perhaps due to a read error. CDR3 amino acids: CASSLAGSQIGTQYF. The part of the CDR3 DNA that was read is TGTGCCAGCAGCCTAGCCGGATCACAGATAGGTACC. The chain has TRBV7-2 and TRBJ2-5, with D possibly being TRBD2 (5 bases). The read finishes 3 residues shy of the CDR3 end, and the germline J gene is used to complete it. Germline lookup yields CDR1 SGHTA and CDR2 FQGNSA. The CDR3 loop spans 15 amino acids.

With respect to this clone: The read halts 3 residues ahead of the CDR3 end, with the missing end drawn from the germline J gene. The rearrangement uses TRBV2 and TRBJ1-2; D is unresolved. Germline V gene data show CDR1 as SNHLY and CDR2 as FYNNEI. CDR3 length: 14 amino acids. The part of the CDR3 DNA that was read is TGTGCCAGCAGCGGCACTAGCGGGCTAAACATC. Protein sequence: CASSGTSGLNI. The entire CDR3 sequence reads CASSGTSGLNIYTF. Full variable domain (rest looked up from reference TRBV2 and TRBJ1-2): EPEVTQTPSHQVTQMGQEVILRCVPISNHLYFYWYRQILGQKVEFLVSFYNNEISEKSEIFDDQFSVERPDGSNFTLKIRSTKLEDSAMYFCASSGTSGLNIYTFGSGTRLTVV.

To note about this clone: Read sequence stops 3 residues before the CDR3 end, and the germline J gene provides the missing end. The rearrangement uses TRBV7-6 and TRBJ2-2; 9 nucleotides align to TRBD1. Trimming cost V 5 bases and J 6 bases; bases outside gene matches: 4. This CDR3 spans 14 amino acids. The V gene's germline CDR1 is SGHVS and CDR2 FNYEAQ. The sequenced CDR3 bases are TGTGCCAGCAGCGAGGACAGGGGTTCCGGGGAG. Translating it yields CASSEDRGSGE. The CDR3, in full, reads CASSEDRGSGELFF.

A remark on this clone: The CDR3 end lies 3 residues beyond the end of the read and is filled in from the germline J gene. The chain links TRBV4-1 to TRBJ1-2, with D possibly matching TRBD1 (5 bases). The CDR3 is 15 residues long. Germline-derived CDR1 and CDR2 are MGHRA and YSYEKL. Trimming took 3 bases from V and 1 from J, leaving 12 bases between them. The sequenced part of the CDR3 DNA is TGCGCCAGCAGCCACCCGGACAACGATAACTATGGC. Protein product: CASSHPDNDNYG. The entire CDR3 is CASSHPDNDNYGYTF.

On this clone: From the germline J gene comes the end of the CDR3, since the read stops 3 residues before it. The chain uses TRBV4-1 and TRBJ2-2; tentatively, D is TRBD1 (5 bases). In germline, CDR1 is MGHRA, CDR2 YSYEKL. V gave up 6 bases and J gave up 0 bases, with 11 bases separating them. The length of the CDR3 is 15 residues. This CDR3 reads CASSYDRANTGELFF. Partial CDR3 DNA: TGCGCCAGCAGTTATGACAGAGCGAACACCGGGGAG.

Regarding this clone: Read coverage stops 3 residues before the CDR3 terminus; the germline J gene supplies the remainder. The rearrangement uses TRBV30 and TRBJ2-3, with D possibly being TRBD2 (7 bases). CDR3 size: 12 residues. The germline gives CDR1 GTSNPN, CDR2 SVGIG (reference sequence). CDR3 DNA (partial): TGTGCCTGGAGTGGAGGGGGGGAGACG. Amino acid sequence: CAWSGGGET. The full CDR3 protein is CAWSGGGETQYF.

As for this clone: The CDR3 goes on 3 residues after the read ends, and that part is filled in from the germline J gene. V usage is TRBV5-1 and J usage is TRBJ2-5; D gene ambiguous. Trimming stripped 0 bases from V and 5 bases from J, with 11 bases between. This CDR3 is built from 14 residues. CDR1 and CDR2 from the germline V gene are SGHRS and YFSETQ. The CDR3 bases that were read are TGCGCCAGCAGCTTGGCTCCAGGAGAGGAGACC. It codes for CASSLAPGEET. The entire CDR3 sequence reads CASSLAPGEETQYF.

The part of the CDR3 DNA that was read is TGTGCCAGCAGTCCGGGGACAGGGCTCAGTGGC. Its translation: CASSPGTGLSG. Given in full, the CDR3 is CASSPGTGLSGYTF. The V call is TRBV6-2 or TRBV6-3, the J call TRBJ1-2; 9 bases fit TRBD1. The read comes to an end 3 residues before the CDR3 does, leaving the germline J gene to fill in the end. Per germline, CDR1 MNHEY and CDR2 SVGEGT. CDR3 length: 14 residues. The V gene end was trimmed by 5 bases and the J gene end by 7 bases; junction bases not matched to a gene: 8.

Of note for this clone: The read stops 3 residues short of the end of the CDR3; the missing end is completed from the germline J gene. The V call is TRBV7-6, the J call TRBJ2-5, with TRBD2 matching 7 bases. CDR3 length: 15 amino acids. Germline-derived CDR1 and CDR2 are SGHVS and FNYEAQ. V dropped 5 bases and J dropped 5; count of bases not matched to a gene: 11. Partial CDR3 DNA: TGTGCCAGCAGCCTTGGGACTACTCGGAGGGAGACC. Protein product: CASSLGTTRRET. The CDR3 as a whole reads CASSLGTTRRETQYF.

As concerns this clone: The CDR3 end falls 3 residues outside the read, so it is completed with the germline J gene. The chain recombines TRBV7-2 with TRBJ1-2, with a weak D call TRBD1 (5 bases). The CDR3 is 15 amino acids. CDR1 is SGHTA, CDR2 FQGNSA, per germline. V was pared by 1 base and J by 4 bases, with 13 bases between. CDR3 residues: CASSLGGDGVYGYTF. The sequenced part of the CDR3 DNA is TGTGCCAGCAGCTTAGGGGGGGATGGGGTCTATGGC.

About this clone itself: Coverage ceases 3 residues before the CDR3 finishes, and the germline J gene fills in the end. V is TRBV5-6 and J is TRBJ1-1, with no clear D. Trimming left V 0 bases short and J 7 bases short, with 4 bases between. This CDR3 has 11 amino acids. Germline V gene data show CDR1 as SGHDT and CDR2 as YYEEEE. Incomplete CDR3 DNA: TGTGCCAGCAGCTTGGAGGGTGAA. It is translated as CASSLEGE. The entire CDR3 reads CASSLEGEAFF.

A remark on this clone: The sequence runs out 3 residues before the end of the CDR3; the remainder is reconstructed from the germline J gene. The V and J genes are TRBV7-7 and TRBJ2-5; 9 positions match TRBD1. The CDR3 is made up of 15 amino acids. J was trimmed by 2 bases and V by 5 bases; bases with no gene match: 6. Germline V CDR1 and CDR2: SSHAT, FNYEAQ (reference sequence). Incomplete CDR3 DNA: TGTGCCAGCAGCCGCAGGACAGGGGTGCAAGAGACC. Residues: CASSRRTGVQET. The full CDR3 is CASSRRTGVQETQYF. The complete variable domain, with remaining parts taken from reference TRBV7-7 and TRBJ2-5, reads GAGVSQSPRYKVTKRGQDVTLRCDPISSHATLYWYQQALGQGPEFLTYFNYEAQPDKSGLPSDRFSAERPEGSISTLTIQRTEQRDSAMYRCASSRRTGVQETQYFGPGTRLLVL.